This is a list of T cell receptor beta chains from one sample in a study of blood T cell repertoires in COVID-19. TCRdb's copy holds only in-frame clones and misses some; the assay was immunoSEQ multiplex PCR. The sample carries 150,000 to 200,000 clones, roughly 77% recorded once. Sequencing input: peripheral blood. All receptors derive from a human donor in a cohort sampled during active COVID-19. The CDR3 runs from the conserved cysteine through the conserved F or W. The D gene is left open where the match is weak. Clone size is not always given. Where it is, it says once, few, many or a class for expanded clones.

V gene	J gene	D gene	clone size	CDR3 DNA	CDR3 protein
TRBV5-1	TRBJ1-6	.	.	TGCGCCAGCAGCTTTGAAGGGACTGGCATCAATTCACCCCTCCACTTT	CASSFEGTGINSPLHF
TRBV6-6	TRBJ1-2	TRBD1	.	TGTGCCAGCAGTTACTCCCCCGGGACAGGGTCGTACGGCTACACCTTC	CASSYSPGTGSYGYTF
TRBV6-5	TRBJ1-6	TRBD1	.	TGTGCCAGCAGATACAGGGGTGAAGGTAATTCACCCCTCCACTTT	CASRYRGEGNSPLHF
TRBV11-1	TRBJ1-1	TRBD1	.	TGTGCCAGCAGCTTATGGCAGGGGGCGAGCACTGAAGCTTTCTTT	CASSLWQGASTEAFF
TRBV27	TRBJ2-3	TRBD2	once	TGTGCCAGCAGTTCCACCCTTACTAGCGGTGATACGCAGTATTTT	CASSSTLTSGDTQYF
TRBV13	TRBJ2-1	TRBD1	.	TGTGCCAGCAGCACCGGGACAGGGAATGAGCAGTTCTTC	CASSTGTGNEQFF
TRBV10-3	TRBJ1-2	.	.	TGTGCCATCAGTGGACCAGATCGGGGGAACTATGGCTACACCTTC	CAISGPDRGNYGYTF
TRBV7-2	TRBJ2-1	.	.	TGTGCCAGCAGCGTCGACCTAGCTCAAGACAATGAGCAGTTCTTC	CASSVDLAQDNEQFF
TRBV3-1/TRBV3-2	TRBJ2-2	.	.	TGTGCCAGCAGCCAAAGGCTAGCCCTACGGGGGGAGCTGTTTTTT	CASSQRLALRGELFF
TRBV6-5	TRBJ2-7	.	.	.	CASSSSTSSYEQYF
TRBV4-3	TRBJ1-5	.	few	TGCGCCAGCAGCCAGGACAGAGTCGACCAGCCCCAGCATTTT	CASSQDRVDQPQHF
TRBV10-3	TRBJ1-2	.	few	TGTGCCATCCTTGGACAGCAAGGGAACTATGGCTACACCTTC	CAILGQQGNYGYTF
TRBV5-1	TRBJ1-2	TRBD1	once	TGCGCCAGCAGCCTCACCGGGACAGGGAACTATGGCTACACCTTC	CASSLTGTGNYGYTF
TRBV6-6	TRBJ2-7	.	.	TGTGCCAGCAGTTCCCAGGGGCCTTTCTCCTACGAGCAGTACTTC	CASSSQGPFSYEQYF
TRBV5-6	TRBJ1-5	TRBD1	once	TGTGCCAGCAGCTTGGGGACAGGGGGCAATCAGCCCCAGCATTTT	CASSLGTGGNQPQHF
TRBV6-2/TRBV6-3	TRBJ2-1	.	.	TGTGCCAGCAGTTCGAGCTCCTACAATGAGCAGTTCTTC	CASSSSSYNEQFF
TRBV9	TRBJ2-2	.	.	TGTGCCAGCAGGGCTAGTCCGGGGACCGGGGAGCTGTTTTTT	CASRASPGTGELFF
TRBV19	TRBJ2-4	.	once	TGTGCCAGTAGTTTCGACAGTCTAGCCAAAAACATTCAGTACTTC	CASSFDSLAKNIQYF
TRBV6-5	TRBJ1-6	TRBD1	.	TGTGCCAGCAGCGAGATAGGACAGGGGAAATCACCCCTCCACTTT	CASSEIGQGKSPLHF
TRBV30	TRBJ1-1	TRBD1	few	TGTGCCTGGAGTCGGGACAGGGATATCTTCTTT	CAWSRDRDIFF
TRBV28	TRBJ2-7	.	once	TGTGCCAGCAGTTTAGCAGGGTTTCAGGAGTACTTC	CASSLAGFQEYF
TRBV30	TRBJ1-5	.	.	TGTGCCTGGAGTTTAACGGGAAGTCAGCCCCAGCATTTT	CAWSLTGSQPQHF
TRBV12-3/TRBV12-4	TRBJ1-1	.	.	TGTGCCAGCAGTTTATTAGGGCAGGGAACTTTCTTT	CASSLLGQGTFF
TRBV25-1	TRBJ1-2	.	.	TGTGCCAGCAGTGAAGCAGGGGCGAGCGGCTACACCTTC	CASSEAGASGYTF
TRBV7-3	TRBJ2-1	.	.	TGTGCCAGCAGCTTAACGGCCGATTACAATGAGCAGTTCTTC	CASSLTADYNEQFF
TRBV7-2	TRBJ1-2	TRBD1	.	TGTGCCAGCAGCGACAGGGTCTATGGCTACACCTTC	CASSDRVYGYTF
TRBV19	TRBJ1-2	TRBD1	few	TGTGCCAGTAGTATAGGGACAGGGACCTATGGCTACACCTTC	CASSIGTGTYGYTF